This T cell receptor beta chain was sequenced during a study of blood T cell repertoires in COVID-19. For the study at large: Acute-phase and convalescent COVID-19 samples originated in the United States, Italy and Spain.

Method: immunoSEQ multiplex PCR; TCRdb's copy keeps in-frame clones and lacks some. This sample yields approximately 170,000 clones, of which less than 90% are seen a single time; approximately 4% belongs to the top ten. CDR1 and CDR2 from the germline V gene are MGHRA and YSYEKL. With 6 bases clipped from V and 6 bases from J, the junction kept 7 bases outside the gene matches. The CDR3 contains 17 residues. This chain links TRBV4-1 with TRBJ2-2, with TRBD2 matching 16 bases. The clonotype originates from a woman in her 70s with acute or convalescent COVID-19. Sequencing was performed on peripheral blood. The CDR3 loop reads CASRQGLAGGPPGELFF. The DNA for the CDR3 is TGCGCCAGCAGACAGGGACTAGCGGGAGGGCCTCCCGGGGAGCTGTTTTTT.